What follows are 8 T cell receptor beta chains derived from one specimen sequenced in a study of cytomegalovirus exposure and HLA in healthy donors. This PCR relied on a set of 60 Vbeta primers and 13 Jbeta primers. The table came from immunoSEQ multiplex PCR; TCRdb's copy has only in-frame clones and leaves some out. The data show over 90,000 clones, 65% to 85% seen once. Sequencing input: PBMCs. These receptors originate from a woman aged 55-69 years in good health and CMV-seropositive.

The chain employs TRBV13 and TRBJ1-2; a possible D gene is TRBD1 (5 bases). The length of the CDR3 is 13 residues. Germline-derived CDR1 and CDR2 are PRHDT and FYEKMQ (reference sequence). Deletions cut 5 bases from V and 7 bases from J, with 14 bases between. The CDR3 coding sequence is TGTGCCAGCAGCCTCCAGGGTTTCCGTGGCTACACCTTC. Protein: CASSLQGFRGYTF.

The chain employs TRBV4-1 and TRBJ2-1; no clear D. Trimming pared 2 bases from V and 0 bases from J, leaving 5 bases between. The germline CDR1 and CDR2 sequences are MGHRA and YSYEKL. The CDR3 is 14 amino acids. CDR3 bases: TGCGCCAGCAGCCAAACTAACTCCTACAATGAGCAGTTCTTC. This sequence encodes CASSQTNSYNEQFF.

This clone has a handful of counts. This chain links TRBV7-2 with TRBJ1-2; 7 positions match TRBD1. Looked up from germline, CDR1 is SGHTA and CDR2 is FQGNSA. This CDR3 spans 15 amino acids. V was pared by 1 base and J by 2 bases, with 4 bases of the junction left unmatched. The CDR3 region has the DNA TGTGCCAGCAGCTTAGAATCAGGGGGGAACTATGGCTACACCTTC. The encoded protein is CASSLESGGNYGYTF. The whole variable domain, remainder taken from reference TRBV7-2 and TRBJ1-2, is GAGVSQSPSNKVTEKGKDVELRCDPISGHTALYWYRQSLGQGLEFLIYFQGNSAPDKSGLPSDRFSAERTGGSVSTLTIQRTQQEDSAVYLCASSLESGGNYGYTFGSGTRLTVV.

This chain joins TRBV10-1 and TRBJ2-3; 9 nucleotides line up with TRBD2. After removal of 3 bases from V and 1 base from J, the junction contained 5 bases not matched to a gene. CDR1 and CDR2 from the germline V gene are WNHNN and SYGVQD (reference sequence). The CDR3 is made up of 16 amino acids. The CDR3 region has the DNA TGCGCCAGCAGTGATCCGACTAGCGGTCGCACAGATACGCAGTATTTT. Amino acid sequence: CASSDPTSGRTDTQYF.

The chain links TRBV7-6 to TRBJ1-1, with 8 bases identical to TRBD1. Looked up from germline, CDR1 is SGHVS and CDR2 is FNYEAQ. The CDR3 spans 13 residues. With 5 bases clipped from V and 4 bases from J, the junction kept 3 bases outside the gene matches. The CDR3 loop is CASSTDRGTEAFF. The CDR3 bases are TGTGCCAGCAGCACAGACAGGGGCACTGAAGCTTTCTTT.

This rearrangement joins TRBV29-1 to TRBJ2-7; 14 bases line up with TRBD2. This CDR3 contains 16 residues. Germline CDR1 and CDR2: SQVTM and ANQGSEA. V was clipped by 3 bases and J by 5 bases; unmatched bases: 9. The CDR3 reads CSVEGTSGSSSNEQYF. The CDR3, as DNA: TGCAGCGTTGAGGGGACTAGCGGGAGTAGTTCAAACGAGCAGTACTTC.

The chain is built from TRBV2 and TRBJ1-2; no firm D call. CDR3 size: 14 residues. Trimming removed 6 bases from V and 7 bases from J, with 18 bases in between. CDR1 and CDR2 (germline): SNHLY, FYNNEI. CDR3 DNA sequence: TGTGCCAGCAGGGTAAGGGAGTTGTCGCTTGGCTACACCTTC. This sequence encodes CASRVRELSLGYTF. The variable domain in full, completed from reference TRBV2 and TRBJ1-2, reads EPEVTQTPSHQVTQMGQEVILRCVPISNHLYFYWYRQILGQKVEFLVSFYNNEISEKSEIFDDQFSVERPDGSNFTLKIRSTKLEDSAMYFCASRVRELSLGYTFGSGTRLTVV.

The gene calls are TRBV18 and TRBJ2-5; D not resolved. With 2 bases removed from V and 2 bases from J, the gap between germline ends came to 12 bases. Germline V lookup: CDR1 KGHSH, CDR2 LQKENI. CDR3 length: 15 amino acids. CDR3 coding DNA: TGTGCCAGCTCACCAGGCGGCGTACTTCAAGAGACCCAGTACTTC. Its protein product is CASSPGGVLQETQYF.